This TCR beta chain derives from a study of identical twins. This clonotype was detected only a few times. Its cognate antigen is unknown. Findings and limits, study-wide: Cord blood's abundant beta clonotypes had fewer insertions, unlike memory repertoires. A cross-sectional statistical analysis, not follow-up of the same donors, supported the conclusions.

A universal primer binding site was introduced by template switching. The final cDNA contained unique molecular identifiers. TCRdb ran MiXCR on the 5' RACE reads and lists one entry per CDR3 protein. The table lists 450,000 to 650,000 distinct CDR3 sequences, approximately 14% of them singletons, with roughly 0.46% in the top ten. These same records also appear under a second study, on yellow fever vaccine responses in identical twins.

The sequence came from a young woman in good health. The sample taken for sequencing was CD4+ T cells sorted from blood.

The CDR3 loop is CATSDFWQNMNTEAFF. The DNA of the CDR3 is TGTGCCACCAGTGATTTTTGGCAGAACATGAACACTGAAGCTTTCTTT. The chain links TRBV24-1 to TRBJ1-1, with D hard to call. Germline CDR1 reads KGHDR; CDR2 reads SFDVKD. The CDR3 is 16 residues long. The V gene lost 1 base and the J gene lost 0 bases, with 11 bases spanning the gap.